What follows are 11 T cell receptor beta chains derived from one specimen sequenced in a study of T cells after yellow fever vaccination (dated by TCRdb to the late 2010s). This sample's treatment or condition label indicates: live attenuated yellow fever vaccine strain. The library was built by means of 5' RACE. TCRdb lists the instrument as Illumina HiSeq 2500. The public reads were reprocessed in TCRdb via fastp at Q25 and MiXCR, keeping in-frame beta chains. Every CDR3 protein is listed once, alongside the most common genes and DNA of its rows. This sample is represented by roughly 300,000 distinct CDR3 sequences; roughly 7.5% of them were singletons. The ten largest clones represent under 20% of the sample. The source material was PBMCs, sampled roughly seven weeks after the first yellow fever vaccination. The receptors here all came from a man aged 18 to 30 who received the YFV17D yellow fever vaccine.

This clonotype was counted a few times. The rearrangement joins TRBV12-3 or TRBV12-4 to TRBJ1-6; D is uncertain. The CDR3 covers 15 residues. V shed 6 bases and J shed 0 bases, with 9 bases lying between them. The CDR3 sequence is CASREGSSYNSPLHF. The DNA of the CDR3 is TGTGCCAGCAGAGAGGGTAGCTCCTATAATTCACCCCTCCACTTT.

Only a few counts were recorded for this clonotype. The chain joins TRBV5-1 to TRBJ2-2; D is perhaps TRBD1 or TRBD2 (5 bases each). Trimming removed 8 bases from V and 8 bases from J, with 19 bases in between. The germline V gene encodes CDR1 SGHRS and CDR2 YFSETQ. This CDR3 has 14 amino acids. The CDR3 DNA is TGCGCCAGTTGGCGGGCCGGGGCCGAAGGGGAGCTGTTTTTT. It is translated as CASWRAGAEGELFF.

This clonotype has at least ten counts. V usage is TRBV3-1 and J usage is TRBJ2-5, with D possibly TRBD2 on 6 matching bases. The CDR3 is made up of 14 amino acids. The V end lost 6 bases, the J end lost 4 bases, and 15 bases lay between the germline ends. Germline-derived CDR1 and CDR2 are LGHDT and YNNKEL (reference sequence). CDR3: CASSPGEGLETQYF. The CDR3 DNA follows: TGTGCCAGCAGTCCGGGAGAAGGGTTAGAGACCCAGTACTTC.

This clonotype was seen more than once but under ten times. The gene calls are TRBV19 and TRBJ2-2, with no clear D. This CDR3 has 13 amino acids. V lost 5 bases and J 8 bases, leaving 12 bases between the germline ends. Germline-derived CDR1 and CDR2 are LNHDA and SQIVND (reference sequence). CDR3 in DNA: TGTGCCAGTAGTCTCCCTATTGTTGGGGAGCTGTTTTTT. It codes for CASSLPIVGELFF.

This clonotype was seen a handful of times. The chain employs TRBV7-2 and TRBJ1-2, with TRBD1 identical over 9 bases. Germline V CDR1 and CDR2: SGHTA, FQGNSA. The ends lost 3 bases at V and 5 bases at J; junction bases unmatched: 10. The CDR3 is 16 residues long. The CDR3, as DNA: TGTGCCAGCAGCTTGAACCAGCCGGGACAGGGATATGGCTACACCTTC. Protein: CASSLNQPGQGYGYTF.

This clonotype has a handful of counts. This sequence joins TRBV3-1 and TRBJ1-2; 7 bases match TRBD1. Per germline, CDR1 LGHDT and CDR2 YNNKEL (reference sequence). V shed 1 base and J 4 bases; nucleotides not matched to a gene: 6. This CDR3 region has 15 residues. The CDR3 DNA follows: TGTGCCAGCAGCCAAGGGAACAGGGGTCCCTATGGCTACACCTTC. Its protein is CASSQGNRGPYGYTF.

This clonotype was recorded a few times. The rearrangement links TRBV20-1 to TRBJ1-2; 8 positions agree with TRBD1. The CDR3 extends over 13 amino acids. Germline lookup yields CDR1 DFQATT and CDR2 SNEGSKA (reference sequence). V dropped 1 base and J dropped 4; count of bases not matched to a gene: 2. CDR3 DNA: TGCAGTGCTAGAGGGACAGGGACCTATGGCTACACCTTC. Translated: CSARGTGTYGYTF.

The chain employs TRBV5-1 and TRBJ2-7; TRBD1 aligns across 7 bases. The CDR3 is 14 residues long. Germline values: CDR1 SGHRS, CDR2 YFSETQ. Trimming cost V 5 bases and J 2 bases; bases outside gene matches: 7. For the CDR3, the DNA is TGCGCCAGCAGGGAGACAGGGAAGGCCTACGAGCAGTACTTC. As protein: CASRETGKAYEQYF.

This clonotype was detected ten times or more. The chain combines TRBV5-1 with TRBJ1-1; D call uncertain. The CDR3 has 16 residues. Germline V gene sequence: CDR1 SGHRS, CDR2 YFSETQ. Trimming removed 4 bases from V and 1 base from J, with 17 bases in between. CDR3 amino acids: CASSLPVGMGNTEAFF. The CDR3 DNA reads TGCGCCAGCAGCCTCCCCGTGGGGATGGGGAACACTGAAGCTTTCTTT.

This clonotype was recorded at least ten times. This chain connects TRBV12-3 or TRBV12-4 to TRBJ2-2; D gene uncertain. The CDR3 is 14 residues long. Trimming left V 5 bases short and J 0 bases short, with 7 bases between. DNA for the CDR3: TGTGCCAGCAGTCCATTGGCGAACACCGGGGAGCTGTTTTTT. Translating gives CASSPLANTGELFF.

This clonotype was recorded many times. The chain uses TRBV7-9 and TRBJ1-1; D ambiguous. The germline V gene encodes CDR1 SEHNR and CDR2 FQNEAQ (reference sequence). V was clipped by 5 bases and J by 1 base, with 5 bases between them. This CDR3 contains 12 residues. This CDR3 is CASSPSNTEAFF. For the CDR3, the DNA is TGTGCCAGCAGCCCCTCGAACACTGAAGCTTTCTTT.